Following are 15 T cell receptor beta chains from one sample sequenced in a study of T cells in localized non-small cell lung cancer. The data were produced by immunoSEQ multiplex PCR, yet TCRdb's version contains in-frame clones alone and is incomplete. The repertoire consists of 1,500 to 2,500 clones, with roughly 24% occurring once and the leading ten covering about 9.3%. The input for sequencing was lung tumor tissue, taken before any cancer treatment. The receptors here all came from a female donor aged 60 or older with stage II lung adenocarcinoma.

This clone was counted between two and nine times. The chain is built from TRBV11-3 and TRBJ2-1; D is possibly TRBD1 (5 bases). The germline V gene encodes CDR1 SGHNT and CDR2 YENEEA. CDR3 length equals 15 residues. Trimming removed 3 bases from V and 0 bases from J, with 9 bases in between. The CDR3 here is CASSFDSRSYNEQFF. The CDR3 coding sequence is TGTGCCAGCAGCTTTGACAGCCGCTCCTACAATGAGCAGTTCTTC.

CDR3 nucleotides: TGTGCCAGCAGAACCCTCGGGACACCCTACAATGAGCAGTTCTTC. Its protein product is CASRTLGTPYNEQFF. The V call is TRBV6-8, the J call TRBJ2-1; D perhaps matches TRBD1 (6 bases). V was clipped by 6 bases and J by 2 bases, with 14 bases between them. Germline V gene sequence: CDR1 MNHGY, CDR2 SAAAGT. CDR3 length equals 15 residues.

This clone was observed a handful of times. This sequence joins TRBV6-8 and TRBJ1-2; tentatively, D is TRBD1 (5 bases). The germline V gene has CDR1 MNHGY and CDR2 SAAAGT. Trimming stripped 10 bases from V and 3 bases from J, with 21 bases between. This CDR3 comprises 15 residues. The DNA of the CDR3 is TGTGCCATCAAACCCGACAGCAGAGACTACTATGGCTACACCTTC. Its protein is CAIKPDSRDYYGYTF.

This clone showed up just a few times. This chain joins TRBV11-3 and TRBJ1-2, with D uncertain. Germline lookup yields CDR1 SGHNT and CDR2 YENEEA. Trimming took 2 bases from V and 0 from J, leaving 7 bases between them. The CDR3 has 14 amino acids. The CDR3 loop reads CASSLRGANYGYTF. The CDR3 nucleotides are TGTGCCAGCAGCTTACGGGGAGCTAACTATGGCTACACCTTC.

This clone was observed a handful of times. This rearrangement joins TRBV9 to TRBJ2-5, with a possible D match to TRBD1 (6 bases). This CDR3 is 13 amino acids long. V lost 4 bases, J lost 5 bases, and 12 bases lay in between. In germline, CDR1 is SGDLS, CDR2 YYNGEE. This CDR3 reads CASSNRVVETQYF. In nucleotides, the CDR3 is TGTGCCAGCAGCAACAGGGTAGTCGAGACCCAGTACTTC. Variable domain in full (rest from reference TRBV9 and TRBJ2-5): DSGVTQTPKHLITATGQRVTLRCSPRSGDLSVYWYQQSLDQGLQFLIQYYNGEERAKGNILERFSAQQFPDLHSELNLSSLELGDSALYFCASSNRVVETQYFGPGTRLLVL.

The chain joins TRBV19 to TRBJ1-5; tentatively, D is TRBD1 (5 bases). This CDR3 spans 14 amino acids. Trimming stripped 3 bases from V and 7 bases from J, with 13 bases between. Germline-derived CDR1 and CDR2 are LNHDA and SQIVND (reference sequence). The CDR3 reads CASSIGGVSQPQHF. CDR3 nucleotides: TGTGCCAGTAGTATCGGAGGGGTCAGCCAGCCCCAGCATTTT.

CDR3 DNA sequence: TGCGCCAGCAGCTCCCTGGGGACCAAGACCTACGAGCAGTACTTC. Amino acids: CASSSLGTKTYEQYF. The genes are TRBV5-1 and TRBJ2-7; either TRBD1 or TRBD2 may supply D (5 bases each). The germline CDR1 and CDR2 sequences are SGHRS and YFSETQ. The CDR3 totals 15 residues. V lost 3 bases to trimming and J lost 2 bases, with 15 bases between them.

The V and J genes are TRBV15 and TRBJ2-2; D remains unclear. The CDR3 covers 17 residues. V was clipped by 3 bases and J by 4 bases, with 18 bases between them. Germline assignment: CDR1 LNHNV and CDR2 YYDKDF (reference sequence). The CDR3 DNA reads TGTGCCACCAGCAGTAGAGCGAGAGAGTGGAGCACCGGGGAGCTGTTTTTT. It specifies CATSSRAREWSTGELFF.

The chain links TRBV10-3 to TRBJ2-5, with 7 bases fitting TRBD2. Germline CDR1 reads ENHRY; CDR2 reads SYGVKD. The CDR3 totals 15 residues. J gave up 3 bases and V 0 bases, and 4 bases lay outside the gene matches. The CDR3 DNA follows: TGTGCCATCAGTGAGTCGCCTAGCGGAGAAGAGACCCAGTACTTC. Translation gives CAISESPSGEETQYF.

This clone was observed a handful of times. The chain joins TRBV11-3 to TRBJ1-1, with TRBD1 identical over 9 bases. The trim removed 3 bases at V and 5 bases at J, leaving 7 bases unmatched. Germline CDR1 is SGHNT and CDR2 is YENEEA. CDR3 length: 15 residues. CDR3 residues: CASSLDRGKGTEAFF. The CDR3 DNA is TGTGCCAGCAGCTTGGACAGGGGAAAAGGAACTGAAGCTTTCTTT.

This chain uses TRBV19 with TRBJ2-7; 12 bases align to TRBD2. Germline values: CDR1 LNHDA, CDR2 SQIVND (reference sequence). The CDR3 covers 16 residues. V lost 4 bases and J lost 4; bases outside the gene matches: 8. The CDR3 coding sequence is TGTGCCAGTAGTAGCACGACTAGCGGGAGAAGGTACGAGCAGTACTTC. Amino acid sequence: CASSSTTSGRRYEQYF.

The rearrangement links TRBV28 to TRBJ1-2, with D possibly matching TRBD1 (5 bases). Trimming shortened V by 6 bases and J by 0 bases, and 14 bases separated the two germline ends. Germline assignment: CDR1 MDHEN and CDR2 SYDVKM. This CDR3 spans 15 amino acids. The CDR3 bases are TGTGCCAGCAGAAGAACAGGAGCCGCTAACTATGGCTACACCTTC. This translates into CASRRTGAANYGYTF.

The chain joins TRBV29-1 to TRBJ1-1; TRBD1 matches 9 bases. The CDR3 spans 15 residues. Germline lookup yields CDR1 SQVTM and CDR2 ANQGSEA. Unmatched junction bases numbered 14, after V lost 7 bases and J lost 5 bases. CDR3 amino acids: CSADAQGAEKTEAFF. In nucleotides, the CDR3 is TGCAGCGCTGACGCACAGGGGGCGGAAAAAACTGAAGCTTTCTTT.

The CDR3 DNA reads as TGTGCCAGCAGCCCCCAGTTAGCGGGGGAGCAGTACTTC. It translates to CASSPQLAGEQYF. The chain couples TRBV14 to TRBJ2-7; TRBD2 matches at 8 bases. With 4 bases clipped from V and 7 bases from J, the junction kept 6 bases outside the gene matches. From germline, CDR1 is SGHDN and CDR2 FVKESK. The CDR3 is made up of 13 amino acids.

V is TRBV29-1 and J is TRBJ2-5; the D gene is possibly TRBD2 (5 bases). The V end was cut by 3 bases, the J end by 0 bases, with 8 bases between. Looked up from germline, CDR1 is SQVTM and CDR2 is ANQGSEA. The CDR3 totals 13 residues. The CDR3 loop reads CSVDSGYQETQYF. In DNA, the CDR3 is TGCAGCGTTGACAGCGGTTACCAAGAGACCCAGTACTTC.